The 3 T cell receptor beta chains reported below all come from one sample, sequenced in a study of blood T cell repertoires in COVID-19. Profiled with immunoSEQ multiplex PCR; TCRdb holds only in-frame clones, not every one. The table shows some 270,000 clones, with about 85% occurring only once. The sequencing sample was made of peripheral blood. The receptors here all came from a human donor with COVID-19, enrolled during active disease. The donor label of this sample is uncertain.

The chain has TRBV4-2 and TRBJ1-6; 7 nucleotides align to TRBD1. V lost 1 base to trimming and J lost 5 bases; unmatched junction nucleotides: 2. Germline CDR1 is LGHNA and CDR2 is YNFKEQ. The CDR3 loop spans 15 amino acids. The CDR3 coding sequence is TGTGCCAGCAGCCAAGGGGACAGTCATAATTCACCCCTCCACTTT. Translated: CASSQGDSHNSPLHF.

This clone was observed once. This chain uses TRBV7-9 with TRBJ2-6; D gene ambiguous. V lost 5 bases to trimming and J lost 4 bases, with 9 bases between them. CDR3 size: 14 residues. CDR1 and CDR2 from the germline V gene are SEHNR and FQNEAQ (reference sequence). In DNA, the CDR3 is TGTGCCAGCAGCCGTCAACAGGGGGCCAACGTCCTGACTTTC. Residues: CASSRQQGANVLTF.

The chain links TRBV3-1 (or the pseudogene TRBV3-2) to TRBJ2-3; D perhaps matches TRBD2 (5 bases). Germline V gene lookup returns CDR1 LGHDT and CDR2 YNNKEL (reference sequence). Deletions cut 0 bases from V and 5 bases from J, with 9 bases between. This CDR3 region has 14 residues. This CDR3 is CASSQDNRGDTQYF. The CDR3 bases are TGTGCCAGCAGCCAAGATAATCGGGGAGATACGCAGTATTTT.